This record looks at one T cell receptor beta chain sequence and its context. Its matching antigen is unknown. Germline V gene lookup returns CDR1 MNHEY and CDR2 SMNVEV (reference sequence). The CDR3 loop spans 13 amino acids. V trimming: 5 bases; J trimming: 6 bases; junction bases outside the gene matches: 2. This sample was taken from a study of cytomegalovirus exposure and HLA in healthy donors. Findings and caveats of the study: In a later analysis, V- and J-gene trimming of beta chains associated with a DCLRE1C missense variant, replicated independently.

The PCR contained 60 Vbeta and 13 Jbeta primers. Clones were read by immunoSEQ multiplex PCR, and TCRdb kept only the in-frame ones, dropping some. The sample records under 200,000 clones, about 86% being singletons. This chain joins TRBV27 and TRBJ2-2, with 8 bases that match TRBD1. Sequencing was done on a sample of PBMCs. This clonotype was sampled from a woman aged 18-35 years in good health and CMV-seronegative. CDR3 coding DNA: TGTGCCAGCAGTCCCAGGGGGCCCGGGGAGCTGTTTTTT. Translating gives CASSPRGPGELFF.